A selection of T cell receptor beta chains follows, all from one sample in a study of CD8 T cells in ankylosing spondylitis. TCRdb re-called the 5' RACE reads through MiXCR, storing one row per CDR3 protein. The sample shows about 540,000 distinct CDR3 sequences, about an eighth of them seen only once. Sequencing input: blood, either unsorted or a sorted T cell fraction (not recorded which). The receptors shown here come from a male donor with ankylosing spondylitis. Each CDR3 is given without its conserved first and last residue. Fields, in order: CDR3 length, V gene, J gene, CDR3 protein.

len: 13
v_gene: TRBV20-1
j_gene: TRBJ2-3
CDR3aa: SAFTGTSGTDTQY

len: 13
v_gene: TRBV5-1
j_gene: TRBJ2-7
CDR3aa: ASSTGQGKTYEQY

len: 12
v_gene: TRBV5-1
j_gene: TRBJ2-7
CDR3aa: ASSSGLAGVEQY

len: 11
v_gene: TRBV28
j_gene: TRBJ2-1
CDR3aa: ASSLPSRNEQF

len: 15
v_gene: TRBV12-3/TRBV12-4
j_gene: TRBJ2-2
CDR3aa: ASRLRTGTTNTGELF

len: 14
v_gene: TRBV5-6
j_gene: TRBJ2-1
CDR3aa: ASSLAPTGSYNEQF

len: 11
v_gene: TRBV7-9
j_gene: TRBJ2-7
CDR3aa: ASSPRPGYEQY

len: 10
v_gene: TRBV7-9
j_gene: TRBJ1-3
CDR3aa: ASSPTGNTIY

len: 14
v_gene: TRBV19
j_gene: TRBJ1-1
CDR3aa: ASSTSDRVTNTEAF

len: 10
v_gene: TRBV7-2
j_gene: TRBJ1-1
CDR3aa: ASSAPGPRPF

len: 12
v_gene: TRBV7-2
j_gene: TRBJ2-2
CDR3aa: ASSRGTPPGELF

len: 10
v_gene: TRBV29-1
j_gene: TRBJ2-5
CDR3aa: SVGPPEETQY

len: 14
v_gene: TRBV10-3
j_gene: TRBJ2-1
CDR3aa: AISSGTVGVIHEQF

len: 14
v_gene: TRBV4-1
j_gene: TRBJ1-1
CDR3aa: ASSQGSPNPDTEAF

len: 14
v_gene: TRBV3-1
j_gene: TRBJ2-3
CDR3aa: ASSLYSGSPADTQY